This TCR beta chain was retrieved from a study of T cell repertoires in ileal Crohn's disease. For the study at large: About half of patients got postoperative therapy: under twelve thiopurines, under 20 anti-TNF.

Profiled with immunoSEQ multiplex PCR; TCRdb holds only in-frame clones, not every one. The table lists about 7,000 clones, around 70% of them singletons. Included were adult ileal or ileocolonic Crohn's patients indicated for ileocolonic resection. Study-wide points: High-frequency clones were more common in sorted CD8 than CD4 cells. Clonal expansions were more frequent in active smokers than non-smokers at surgery.

Deletions cut 2 bases from V and 6 bases from J, with 11 bases between. CDR3 length: 14 residues. Per the germline V gene, CDR1 is MNHEY and CDR2 is SVGAGI. In the case of this clone: Its antigen is unknown.

The chain carries TRBV6-5 and TRBJ1-5, with unresolved D. The sequence came from an adult with Crohn's disease. The specimen was ileal tissue. DNA of the CDR3: TGTGCCAGCAGTTACAGCGGCCCCAGTCAGCCCCAGCATTTT. This codes for CASSYSGPSQPQHF.